This TCR beta chain is from a study of identical twins. Study-wide points: With abundant cord blood beta clonotypes, insertions were fewer; memory repertoires showed no such pattern. Researchers caution that invariant MAIT and iNKT cells could partly confound zero-insertion analyses.

cDNA molecules carried unique molecular identifiers, and template switching added a universal primer site. MiXCR was run by TCRdb on the 5' RACE reads, yielding one entry per CDR3 protein. Among hundreds of thousands of distinct CDR3 sequences listed, over 8.5% were seen once. V gave up 3 bases and J gave up 5 bases; unmatched junction bases: 6. The CDR3 runs 17 residues. Per germline, CDR1 LGHNA and CDR2 YSLEER. As concerns this clonotype: Its target is unknown.

These data were also filed under a second study, of yellow fever vaccine responses in identical twins. That report adds: Twins' vaccine T cell response reportedly gave the appearance of partial convergence and partial personalization.

The receptor was isolated from a woman younger than 35 in good health. The chain joins TRBV4-3 to TRBJ2-5; 16 bases line up with TRBD2. Material for sequencing was PBMCs. CDR3 DNA sequence: TGCGCCAGCAGCCACGGGACTAGCGGGAGGGCCGGGGAGACCCAGTACTTC. Translation gives CASSHGTSGRAGETQYF.